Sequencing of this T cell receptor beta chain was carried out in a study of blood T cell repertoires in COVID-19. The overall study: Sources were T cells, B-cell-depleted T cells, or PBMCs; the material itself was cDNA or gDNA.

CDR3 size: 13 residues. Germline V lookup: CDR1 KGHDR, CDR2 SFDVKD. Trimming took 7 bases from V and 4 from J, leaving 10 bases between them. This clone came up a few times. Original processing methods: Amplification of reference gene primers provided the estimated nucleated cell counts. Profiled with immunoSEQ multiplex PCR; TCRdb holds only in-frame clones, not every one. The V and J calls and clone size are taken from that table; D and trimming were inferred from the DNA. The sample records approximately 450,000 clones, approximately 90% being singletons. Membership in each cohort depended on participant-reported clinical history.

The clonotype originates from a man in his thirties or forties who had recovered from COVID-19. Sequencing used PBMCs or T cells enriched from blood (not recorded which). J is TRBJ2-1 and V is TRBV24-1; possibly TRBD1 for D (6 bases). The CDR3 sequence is CATRDTGYNEQFF. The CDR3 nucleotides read TGTGCCACCAGGGATACAGGGTACAATGAGCAGTTCTTC.